Listed below are T cell receptor beta chains from one sample, sequenced in a study of blood T cell repertoires in COVID-19. The table came from immunoSEQ multiplex PCR; TCRdb's copy has only in-frame clones and leaves some out. Counted here are about 180,000 clones, 70% to 90% occurring once; the ten biggest clones make up under 2%. The sample taken for sequencing was peripheral blood. All receptors come from a man between 18 and 35 years old who had recovered from COVID-19. CDR3s include the opening cysteine and the closing phenylalanine or tryptophan. D genes are given only for firm matches. A clone size is listed for some rows: how often the clone was seen (once, few, many), or a class if it is expanded.

j_gene | d_gene | abundance | v_gene | CDR3nt | CDR3aa
TRBJ2-1 | TRBD2 | NA | TRBV6-6 | TGTGCCAGCAGTCTCCGCACTAGCGGGAGGCCCTACAATGAGCAGTTCTTC | CASSLRTSGRPYNEQFF
TRBJ2-1 | NA | NA | TRBV5-1 | TGCGCCAGCAGCTTTCGTCCGTCGGTGAATGAGCAGTTCTTC | CASSFRPSVNEQFF
TRBJ1-1 | NA | NA | TRBV15 | TGTGCCACCAGCAATCAGGCTAACACTGAAGCTTTCTTT | CATSNQANTEAFF
TRBJ2-1 | TRBD2 | NA | TRBV6-2/TRBV6-3 | TGTGCCAGCAGCCCAAAAACACGATCGGGGACTAGCGGGAGTAATGAGCAGTTCTTC | CASSPKTRSGTSGSNEQFF
TRBJ2-7 | TRBD1 | NA | TRBV6-1 | TGTGCCAGCAGCCGACAGGGGGAGTCCTACGAGCAGTACTTC | CASSRQGESYEQYF
TRBJ1-6 | TRBD1 | once | TRBV5-6 | TGTGCCAGCAGCTTGGTAGGGGGCGATTCACCCCTCCACTTT | CASSLVGGDSPLHF
TRBJ1-1 | NA | once | TRBV7-2 | TGTGCCAGCAGCAGCGGGAGTGGCCTAATGAACACTGAAGCTTTCTTT | CASSSGSGLMNTEAFF
TRBJ2-5 | NA | NA | TRBV18 | TGTGCCAGCTCACCTAACCAAGAGACCCAGTACTTC | CASSPNQETQYF
TRBJ2-7 | NA | NA | TRBV6-5 | TGTGCCAGCAGTTACCGCCCCCCGGGGTCGTACGAGCAGTACTTC | CASSYRPPGSYEQYF
TRBJ1-4 | TRBD1 | NA | TRBV6-5 | TGTGCCAGCAGTTACGAGGGACAGAATGAAAAACTGTTTTTT | CASSYEGQNEKLFF
TRBJ2-7 | NA | NA | TRBV6-5 | TGTGCCAGCAGTTACACCCTACAGGGTTCCTACGAGCAGTACTTC | CASSYTLQGSYEQYF
TRBJ2-3 | NA | NA | TRBV24-1 | TGTGCCACCAGTTCGGGAACAGATACGCAGTATTTT | CATSSGTDTQYF
TRBJ1-2 | NA | NA | TRBV28 | TGTGCCAGCAGTGACCCCGGGAGGGGAGGCGGCTACACCTTC | CASSDPGRGGGYTF
TRBJ1-2 | NA | NA | TRBV25-1 | TGTGCCAGCACCTTCGGGGGGGGCAGGAACTATGGCTACACCTTC | CASTFGGGRNYGYTF
TRBJ1-5 | NA | NA | TRBV7-2 | TGTGCCAGCAGCTTGGTCGGGCCCCAGCATTTT | CASSLVGPQHF
TRBJ2-1 | NA | NA | TRBV2 | TGTGCCAGCAGGCGAGACTACAATGAGCAGTTCTTC | CASRRDYNEQFF
TRBJ2-7 | TRBD2 | NA | TRBV6-5 | TGTGCCAGCAGTTACGGGGCTAGCGGGTACGAGCAGTACTTC | CASSYGASGYEQYF
TRBJ2-5 | NA | NA | TRBV7-2 | TGTGCCAGCAGCTTAGGATCCACTAGGTTGTCAGAGACCCAGTACTTC | CASSLGSTRLSETQYF
TRBJ1-1 | NA | NA | TRBV11-2 | TGTGCCAGCAGCTGGGCGGGGGACACTGAAGCTTTCTTT | CASSWAGDTEAFF
TRBJ1-3 | NA | NA | TRBV7-2 | TGTGCCAGCAGCTCGCCGACACTGCTGGCGAGAAACACCATATATTTT | CASSSPTLLARNTIYF
TRBJ1-1 | NA | NA | TRBV29-1 | TGCAGCGTTAGGGCAGGGTCAACCCCTGAAGCTTTCTTT | CSVRAGSTPEAFF
TRBJ2-3 | TRBD2 | NA | TRBV7-3 | TGTGCCAGCAGTAGAACTAGCGGGAGCGCAGATACGCAGTATTTT | CASSRTSGSADTQYF
TRBJ2-2 | TRBD1 | NA | TRBV29-1 | TGCAGCGTTAATCCGACAGGGGCGGGCACCGGGGAGCTGTTTTTT | CSVNPTGAGTGELFF
TRBJ2-2 | NA | NA | TRBV10-2 | TGCGCCAGCAGTGTGGGGCAAACCGGGGAGCTGTTTTTT | CASSVGQTGELFF
TRBJ2-1 | TRBD2 | NA | TRBV6-5 | TGTGCCAGCAGTTTCTTACCGGGACTAGCGGGAGGGGAGTTCTTC | CASSFLPGLAGGEFF
TRBJ2-3 | TRBD2 | NA | TRBV3-1/TRBV3-2 | TGTGCCAGCTTGACTAGCGGGGCCACAGATACGCAGTATTTT | CASLTSGATDTQYF
TRBJ2-1 | NA | NA | TRBV18 | TGTGCCAGCTCACCAATGGGAGGCTCCTACAATGAGCAGTTCTTC | CASSPMGGSYNEQFF
TRBJ2-5 | NA | NA | TRBV3-1/TRBV3-2 | TGTGCCAGCAGCCCGACACCCTCGGAGACCCAGTACTTC | CASSPTPSETQYF
TRBJ2-6 | NA | NA | TRBV9 | TGTGCCAGCAGCAGCGCAGGGGCTGGGGCCAACGTCCTGACTTTC | CASSSAGAGANVLTF
TRBJ1-1 | NA | few | TRBV6-2/TRBV6-3 | TGTGCCAGCAGTTTCTTTCAGGGGAAGAACACTGAAGCTTTCTTT | CASSFFQGKNTEAFF
TRBJ1-1 | TRBD1 | NA | TRBV6-2/TRBV6-3 | TGTGCCAGCAGTTCGGGACAGGGGGGAACTGAAGCTTTCTTT | CASSSGQGGTEAFF
TRBJ1-4 | NA | NA | TRBV12-3/TRBV12-4 | TGTGCCAGCAGTACAGGAGAAAAACTGTTTTTT | CASSTGEKLFF
TRBJ1-3 | NA | NA | TRBV6-5 | TGTGCCAGCAGTTCCCAGGGAAACACCATATATTTT | CASSSQGNTIYF
TRBJ2-1 | TRBD2 | NA | TRBV4-3 | TGCGCCAGCAGCCAAGATTCGGTTCGGCTAGCGGGATTAGACGAGCAGTTCTTC | CASSQDSVRLAGLDEQFF
TRBJ2-1 | TRBD2 | NA | TRBV11-2 | TGTGCCAGCAGCCCCCGGGTAGCGGGAGTAAATGAGCAGTTCTTC | CASSPRVAGVNEQFF
TRBJ2-1 | NA | NA | TRBV19 | TGTGCCAGTAGTGCCGGAGGGCTACACTACAATGAGCAGTTCTTC | CASSAGGLHYNEQFF
TRBJ2-1 | NA | NA | TRBV11-2 | TGTGCCAGCAGCTCCCGCCCCCACCCCTGGGCCGAGCAGTTCTTC | CASSSRPHPWAEQFF
TRBJ2-1 | NA | NA | TRBV5-1 | TGCGCCAGCAGCCCCCACGGGAATGAGCAGTTCTTC | CASSPHGNEQFF
TRBJ2-2 | NA | few | TRBV6-2/TRBV6-3 | TGTGCCAGCAGTTTCTCAGCGTTCCCCGGGGAGCTGTTTTTT | CASSFSAFPGELFF
TRBJ1-2 | TRBD1 | NA | TRBV9 | TGTGCCAGCAGCGTAGCAGACAGGGGCAGAGGCTACACCTTC | CASSVADRGRGYTF
TRBJ2-1 | NA | few | TRBV7-2 | TGTGCCAGCAGCTTAGGTGACACGCGGGGTAATGAGCAGTTCTTC | CASSLGDTRGNEQFF
TRBJ2-2 | NA | NA | TRBV24-1 | TGTGCCACCAGTGATCACAGGAAAAACACCGGGGAGCTGTTTTTT | CATSDHRKNTGELFF
TRBJ2-2 | TRBD1 | NA | TRBV19 | TGTGCCAGTAGTTCGGACAGGGGATCCGGGGAGCTGTTTTTT | CASSSDRGSGELFF
TRBJ1-1 | TRBD1 | NA | TRBV9 | TGTGCCAGCAGCGCCAGGGGGCTCGACACTGAAGCTTTCTTT | CASSARGLDTEAFF
TRBJ1-6 | TRBD1 | once | TRBV28 | TGTGCCAGCAGTTTTTTAGGACAGGATAATTCACCCCTCCACTTT | CASSFLGQDNSPLHF
TRBJ2-7 | TRBD2 | once | TRBV28 | TGTGCCAGCAGCCGGGAGGGGGGCCCTTACGAGCAGTACTTC | CASSREGGPYEQYF
TRBJ2-3 | TRBD1 | NA | TRBV3-1/TRBV3-2 | TGTGCCAGCAGCAAACAGGGGGCGTTTGATACGCAGTATTTT | CASSKQGAFDTQYF
TRBJ2-1 | TRBD1 | once | TRBV27 | TGTGCCAGCAGCCGAGGACAGGGTAATGAGCAGTTCTTC | CASSRGQGNEQFF
TRBJ1-2 | TRBD1 | NA | TRBV15 | TGTGCCACCAGCACCAGGCGTGACAGGGACTATGGCTACACCTTC | CATSTRRDRDYGYTF
TRBJ1-2 | TRBD1 | NA | TRBV24-1 | TGTGCCACCAGTGATGGACAGGGCTATGGCTACACCTTC | CATSDGQGYGYTF
TRBJ2-7 | TRBD1 | NA | TRBV10-2 | TGCGCCAGCAGTAGGCCGGACAGGGGGCCAGGCGAGCAGTACTTC | CASSRPDRGPGEQYF
TRBJ1-5 | TRBD1 | NA | TRBV30 | TGTGCCTGGAGTCAGGGGGCCCAAGTCAATCAGCCCCAGCATTTT | CAWSQGAQVNQPQHF
TRBJ1-6 | NA | NA | TRBV10-3 | TGTGCCATCAGTGAGTTTGTGGGAACGGGATCACCCCTCCACTTT | CAISEFVGTGSPLHF